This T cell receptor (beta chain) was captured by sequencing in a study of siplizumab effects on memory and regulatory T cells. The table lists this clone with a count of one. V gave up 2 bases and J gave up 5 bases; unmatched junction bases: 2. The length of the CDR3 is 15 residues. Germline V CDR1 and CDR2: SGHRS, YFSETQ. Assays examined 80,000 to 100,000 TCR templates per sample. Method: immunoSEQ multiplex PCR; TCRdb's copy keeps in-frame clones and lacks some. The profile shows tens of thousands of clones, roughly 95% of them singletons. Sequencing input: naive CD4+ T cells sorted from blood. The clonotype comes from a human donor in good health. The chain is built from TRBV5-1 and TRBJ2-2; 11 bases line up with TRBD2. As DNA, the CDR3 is TGCGCCAGCAGCTTCGGGACTAGCGGAACCGGGGAGCTGTTTTTT. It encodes CASSFGTSGTGELFF.